This T cell receptor (beta chain) comes out of a study of T-cell reconstitution after alpha-beta-depleted transplantation in children. Findings and limits, study-wide: At the one-year point after transplant, T-cell counts and TCRbeta diversity were found to come mostly from T cells that had been newly produced. Expanded clones from the graft, numbering several hundred, reportedly supplied alpha-beta T cells about two months after transplant. Several patients had high TCRbeta diversity at day 60; it came from surviving recipient T cells and thymic progenitors.

Germline-derived CDR1 and CDR2 are SGHRS and YFSETQ. Trimming removed 4 bases from V and 4 bases from J, with 12 bases in between. CDR3 length equals 14 residues. Unique molecular identifiers were incorporated into the prepared TCRbeta library. TCRdb re-called the PCR reads through MiXCR, storing one row per CDR3 protein. The sample holds a few hundred thousand distinct CDR3 sequences, approximately 20% seen once. As regards this clonotype: What it recognizes is unknown.

This receptor was obtained from a male patient aged 10-17 years who had a stem cell transplant for acute lymphoblastic leukemia, so the T cells may come from the graft donor. The J gene is TRBJ1-3, the V gene TRBV5-1; no definite D call. Sequencing used PBMCs, mostly from graft donor cells, obtained 180 days after TCRalphabeta/CD19-depleted stem cell transplant. DNA for the CDR3: TGCGCCAGCAGCCAGACACTAACCGGAAACACCATATATTTT. It yields the protein CASSQTLTGNTIYF.